A selection of T cell receptor beta chains follows, all from one sample in a study of control samples from healthy donors and cancer patients. Sequencing used immunoSEQ multiplex PCR; TCRdb keeps in-frame clones, though not all of them. The profile shows around 80,000 clones, about nine tenths of them singletons. Sequencing input: blood. These receptors were taken from a middle-aged man in good health. The CDR3 runs from the conserved cysteine through the conserved F or W. The D gene is left open where the match is weak. Where a row states a size, it is once, few, many or the class of an expanded clone; other rows omit it.

v_call	clone_size	j_call	d_call	cdr3_aa	cdr3_nt
TRBV24-1	.	TRBJ1-5	TRBD1	CATSETGMNQPQHF	TGTGCCACCAGTGAGACAGGGATGAATCAGCCCCAGCATTTT
TRBV5-1	.	TRBJ1-1	.	CASSPAGGEKNTEAFF	TGCGCCAGCAGCCCCGCGGGGGGGGAGAAGAACACTGAAGCTTTCTTT
TRBV6-5	once	TRBJ1-1	.	CASSYNFLSNTEAFF	TGTGCCAGCAGTTACAATTTCCTTAGTAACACTGAAGCTTTCTTT
TRBV30	.	TRBJ1-1	.	CACLAGTFRGEAFF	TGTGCCTGCCTAGCTGGGACTTTCCGAGGTGAAGCTTTCTTT
TRBV24-1	once	TRBJ2-1	.	CATSEEGREEQFF	TGTGCCACCAGTGAGGAAGGACGAGAGGAACAGTTCTTC
TRBV4-1	once	TRBJ1-1	.	CASRQDQNTEAFF	TGCGCCAGCAGACAGGACCAGAACACTGAAGCTTTCTTT
TRBV27	.	TRBJ1-5	.	CASSWTENQPQHF	TGTGCCAGCAGTTGGACAGAAAATCAGCCCCAGCATTTT
TRBV7-2	once	TRBJ1-4	.	CASSYQGRPNEKLFF	TGTGCCAGCAGCTACCAGGGGAGGCCTAATGAAAAACTGTTTTTT
TRBV4-2	.	TRBJ2-6	TRBD1	CASTPDRAGANVLTF	TGTGCCAGCACTCCAGACAGGGCTGGGGCCAACGTCCTGACTTTC
TRBV7-9	.	TRBJ1-1	.	CASSLGTEREAFF	TGTGCCAGCAGCTTAGGGACAGAGCGTGAAGCTTTCTTT
TRBV14	.	TRBJ1-4	.	CASSQEGEAYEKLFF	TGTGCCAGCAGCCAAGAGGGGGAGGCCTATGAAAAACTGTTTTTT
TRBV10-3	.	TRBJ1-2	.	CAISAGGQVSYGYTF	TGTGCCATCAGTGCTGGAGGGCAGGTTAGCTATGGCTACACCTTC
TRBV5-1	.	TRBJ2-2	.	CASRDGAGELFF	TGCGCCAGCAGAGATGGTGCCGGGGAGCTGTTTTTT
TRBV6-5	few	TRBJ1-2	.	CASGFLGNYGYTF	TGTGCCAGTGGTTTTCTGGGAAACTATGGCTACACCTTC
TRBV24-1	few	TRBJ2-3	TRBD1	CATSPKFRDSWIPTDTQYF	TGTGCCACCAGTCCTAAATTCCGGGACAGTTGGATTCCCACAGATACGCAGTATTTT
TRBV24-1	.	TRBJ2-5	.	CATSDLRAGAGTQYF	TGTGCCACCAGTGATTTGCGTGCGGGTGCGGGGACCCAGTACTTC
TRBV11-2	.	TRBJ2-4	.	CASSQRRGSNIQYF	TGTGCCAGCAGTCAAAGGAGAGGGAGTAACATTCAGTACTTC
TRBV18	few	TRBJ1-1	.	CASGVPPVGEAFF	TGTGCCAGCGGCGTCCCACCCGTTGGTGAAGCTTTCTTT
TRBV7-9	.	TRBJ1-2	.	CASSFFRGDYGYTF	TGTGCCAGCAGCTTTTTTAGGGGCGACTATGGCTACACCTTC
TRBV24-1	.	TRBJ1-5	TRBD1	CATSDWGDRGDQPQHF	TGTGCCACCAGTGATTGGGGTGACAGGGGAGATCAGCCCCAGCATTTT
TRBV25-1	once	TRBJ1-6	.	CASSEYGHYNSPLHF	TGTGCCAGCAGTGAATATGGACACTATAATTCACCCCTCCACTTT
TRBV19	.	TRBJ1-3	TRBD1	CASSTRTGSSGNTIYF	TGTGCCAGTAGTACTCGGACAGGCTCCTCTGGAAACACCATATATTTT
TRBV7-9	.	TRBJ1-2	.	CASSSRTPAGGYTF	TGTGCCAGCAGCTCTCGTACACCGGCGGGAGGCTACACCTTC
TRBV10-3	.	TRBJ1-5	.	CAISESGGIFQPQHF	TGTGCCATCAGTGAGTCAGGGGGTATTTTTCAGCCCCAGCATTTT
TRBV19	.	TRBJ1-2	TRBD1	CASGQGYGYTF	TGTGCCAGCGGACAGGGTTATGGCTACACCTTC
TRBV6-2/TRBV6-3	.	TRBJ1-2	TRBD1	CASSGTGLGYTF	TGTGCCAGCAGCGGGACAGGGCTCGGCTACACCTTC
TRBV25-1	few	TRBJ1-1	.	CASKASPLGAEAFF	TGTGCCAGCAAGGCGTCACCCTTAGGGGCTGAAGCTTTCTTT
TRBV4-3	.	TRBJ2-7	.	CASSQDLARGLGSSYEQYF	TGCGCCAGCAGCCAAGATTTGGCTCGAGGGCTGGGTAGCTCCTACGAGCAGTACTTC
TRBV13	.	TRBJ1-2	.	CASSSGYRDYGYTF	TGTGCCAGCAGCTCCGGATATCGGGACTATGGCTACACCTTC
TRBV20-1	.	TRBJ1-1	.	CSATYREAFF	TGCAGTGCTACATACAGGGAAGCTTTCTTT
TRBV6-6	.	TRBJ1-1	.	CASKRDLRNTEAFF	TGTGCCAGTAAGAGGGACCTCAGGAACACTGAAGCTTTCTTT
TRBV14	.	TRBJ2-3	.	CASSQVASVRRDTQYF	TGTGCCAGCAGCCAAGTGGCTAGCGTACGACGAGATACGCAGTATTTT
TRBV6-5	.	TRBJ2-3	.	CASEKGFRGPDTQYF	TGTGCCAGCGAAAAGGGCTTCAGGGGTCCAGATACGCAGTATTTT
TRBV5-4	.	TRBJ1-1	.	CASSPQGRINTEAFF	TGTGCCAGCAGCCCTCAGGGACGGATCAACACTGAAGCTTTCTTT
TRBV7-9	large	TRBJ2-7	TRBD1	CASSRQGREQYF	TGTGCCAGCAGCCGACAGGGGCGGGAGCAGTACTTC
TRBV19	.	TRBJ2-5	.	CASSSGDLLAETQYF	TGTGCCAGTAGCTCAGGGGACCTCTTGGCAGAGACCCAGTACTTC
TRBV12-5	.	TRBJ1-1	.	CASGLIDTEAFF	TGTGCTAGTGGCTTAATTGACACTGAAGCTTTCTTT
TRBV2	.	TRBJ2-7	TRBD2	CASSVTSGVYEQYF	TGTGCCAGCAGTGTGACTAGCGGGGTGTACGAGCAGTACTTC
TRBV6-5	.	TRBJ1-4	.	CASSYGTGKLFF	TGTGCCAGCAGTTACGGGACTGGAAAACTGTTTTTT
TRBV7-2	once	TRBJ2-7	TRBD1	CASSSLSGTGSYEQYF	TGTGCCAGCAGTTCTCTATCCGGGACAGGCTCCTACGAGCAGTACTTC
TRBV6-6	.	TRBJ2-7	.	CASSPIGAYEQYF	TGTGCCAGCAGTCCCATCGGCGCCTACGAGCAGTACTTC
TRBV7-2	.	TRBJ1-3	TRBD1	CASSLGQGARNTIYF	TGTGCCAGCAGCTTGGGACAGGGAGCGAGAAACACCATATATTTT
TRBV5-1	.	TRBJ1-2	.	CASSLTGGNYGYTF	TGCGCCAGCAGCTTGACCGGGGGAAACTATGGCTACACCTTC
TRBV6-2/TRBV6-3	.	TRBJ2-1	TRBD1	CASSRRTGGGNEQFF	TGTGCCAGCAGTCGACGGACAGGGGGAGGGAATGAGCAGTTCTTC
TRBV5-1	few	TRBJ2-5	.	CASRTGETQYF	TGCGCCAGCAGGACGGGAGAGACCCAGTACTTC
TRBV7-2	.	TRBJ2-1	.	CASSLGMGDNEQFF	TGTGCCAGCAGCTTAGGAATGGGAGACAATGAGCAGTTCTTC
TRBV7-8	.	TRBJ1-1	.	CVSSLGRRAVSTEAFF	TGTGTCAGCAGCTTAGGACGCAGGGCGGTGTCCACTGAAGCTTTCTTT
TRBV29-1	.	TRBJ1-2	.	CSVRQSAGANYGYTF	TGCAGCGTCCGCCAATCCGCCGGGGCAAACTATGGCTACACCTTC
TRBV30	.	TRBJ2-6	.	CAWSVGVSFSSGANVLTF	TGTGCCTGGAGTGTAGGCGTCAGCTTTAGCTCTGGGGCCAACGTCCTGACTTTC
TRBV19	once	TRBJ1-2	TRBD1	CASSVTGEYGYTF	TGTGCCAGTAGCGTTACAGGGGAATATGGCTACACCTTC